One and the same sample provided the 18 T cell receptor beta chains below, sequenced in a study of blood T cell repertoires in COVID-19. The data were produced by immunoSEQ multiplex PCR, yet TCRdb's version contains in-frame clones alone and is incomplete. The sample holds a few hundred thousand clones, about 86% seen once. What was sequenced was PBMCs or T cells enriched from blood (not recorded which). These receptors all come from a woman aged 40 to 50 with acute COVID-19.

This rearrangement joins TRBV7-2 to TRBJ1-1, with TRBD1 as a possible D gene (6 bases). Germline V gives CDR1 SGHTA, CDR2 FQGNSA. Trimming stripped 3 bases from V and 3 bases from J, with 14 bases between. The CDR3 consists of 15 residues. The CDR3 DNA is TGTGCCAGCAGCTTCATTTCAGGGGCTTACACTGAAGCTTTCTTT. Its translation: CASSFISGAYTEAFF.

The V call is TRBV28, the J call TRBJ1-5; maybe TRBD1 (6 bases). Germline V CDR1 and CDR2: MDHEN, SYDVKM. This CDR3 spans 14 amino acids. V was pared by 4 bases and J by 1 base, with 8 bases between. For the CDR3, the DNA is TGTGCCAGCAGTTACAGGGCGAGCAATCAGCCCCAGCATTTT. Its translation: CASSYRASNQPQHF. Filled out from reference TRBV28 and TRBJ1-5, the complete variable domain reads DVKVTQSSRYLVKRTGEKVFLECVQDMDHENMFWYRQDPGLGLRLIYFSYDVKMKEKGDIPEGYSVSREKKERFSLILESASTNQTSMYLCASSYRASNQPQHFGDGTRLSIL.

J is TRBJ1-5 and V is TRBV19; D call uncertain. The CDR3 is 15 residues long. Germline assignment: CDR1 LNHDA and CDR2 SQIVND (reference sequence). The ends were cut back, 6 bases at V and 7 bases at J, with 19 bases in the middle. This CDR3 is CASRGYIGVKQPQHF. The CDR3 DNA reads as TGTGCCAGTAGAGGGTACATCGGGGTTAAACAGCCCCAGCATTTT.

This chain uses TRBV28 with TRBJ1-3, with D possibly matching TRBD1 (6 bases). The length of the CDR3 is 16 residues. Germline assignment: CDR1 MDHEN and CDR2 SYDVKM. The V end lost 6 bases, the J end lost 0 bases, and 15 bases lay between the germline ends. In DNA form, the CDR3 reads TGTGCCAGCAGCTTACTGGACAGCATCTCTGGAAACACCATATATTTT. As protein: CASSLLDSISGNTIYF. The variable domain in full, with the rest retrieved from reference TRBV28 and TRBJ1-3, is DVKVTQSSRYLVKRTGEKVFLECVQDMDHENMFWYRQDPGLGLRLIYFSYDVKMKEKGDIPEGYSVSREKKERFSLILESASTNQTSMYLCASSLLDSISGNTIYFGEGSWLTVV.

The V call is TRBV14, the J call TRBJ1-2; D not resolved. V lost 4 bases to trimming and J lost 8 bases, with 11 bases between them. CDR3 length: 12 amino acids. Germline V gene sequence: CDR1 SGHDN, CDR2 FVKESK. The DNA of the CDR3 is TGTGCCAGCAGCCCGATGACATTGGGCTACACCTTC. Its translation is CASSPMTLGYTF.

With regard to this clone: At one end, the junction sequence differs from germline, possibly due to a read error. The CDR3 sequence: CASSESGTNDF. CDR3 bases: TGTGCCAGCAGTGAGTCTGGGACTAACGACTTC. The rearrangement links TRBV2 to TRBJ2-5; 7 bases align to TRBD2. Germline lookup yields CDR1 SNHLY and CDR2 FYNNEI. The CDR3 consists of 11 residues. Drawing the rest from reference TRBV2 and TRBJ2-5, the complete variable domain is EPEVTQTPSHQVTQMGQEVILRCVPISNHLYFYWYRQILGQKVEFLVSFYNNEISEKSEIFDDQFSVERPDGSNFTLKIRSTKLEDSAMYFCASSESGTNDFGPGTRLLVL.

The chain is built from TRBV6-6 and TRBJ2-2, with 13 bases aligning to TRBD2. Germline V gene data show CDR1 as MNHNY and CDR2 as SVGAGI (reference sequence). This CDR3 contains 16 residues. Trimming took 5 bases from V and 7 from J; bases not matched to a gene: 7. CDR3 residues: CASSPTSGRANGELFF. Here the CDR3 DNA reads TGTGCCAGCAGTCCAACTAGCGGGAGGGCCAACGGGGAGCTGTTTTTT.

V is TRBV23-1 and J is TRBJ1-5; 7 nucleotides match TRBD1. TRBV23-1 is an ORF for which the function is uncertain. CDR3 length equals 16 residues. V lost 2 bases to trimming and J lost 7 bases; unmatched junction nucleotides: 11. CDR3 DNA sequence: TGCGCCAGCAGTCAACCTCGGAGGGTACAGGGGCAGCCCCAGCATTTT. This codes for CASSQPRRVQGQPQHF.

The gene calls are TRBV6-5 and TRBJ2-4, with 12 bases identical to TRBD1. The length of the CDR3 is 15 residues. The germline CDR1 and CDR2 sequences are MNHEY and SVGAGI. Trimming cost V 6 bases and J 6 bases; bases outside gene matches: 6. The CDR3 region has the DNA TGTGCCAGCAGCGGGGGACAGGGGGCAACAAACATTCAGTACTTC. This encodes CASSGGQGATNIQYF.

The chain links TRBV18 to TRBJ2-2; D unresolved. V was trimmed by 8 bases and J by 1 base, leaving 17 bases between them. Germline values: CDR1 KGHSH, CDR2 LQKENI. There are 16 residues in the CDR3. The CDR3 loop is CASTKTQIGNTGELFF. In DNA form, the CDR3 reads TGTGCCAGCACTAAAACCCAAATCGGGAACACCGGGGAGCTGTTTTTT.

V is TRBV19 and J is TRBJ2-1; TRBD1 matches 9 bases. Per germline, CDR1 LNHDA and CDR2 SQIVND (reference sequence). J gave up 0 bases and V 6 bases, and 9 bases lay outside the gene matches. This CDR3 contains 17 residues. Here the CDR3 DNA reads TGTGCCAGTAGGGGTTTAATGACAGGGGGCTCCTACAATGAGCAGTTCTTC. Residues: CASRGLMTGGSYNEQFF.

The chain employs TRBV24-1 and TRBJ1-2; TRBD1 matches at 8 bases. With V trimmed by 11 bases and J by 3 bases, 7 bases remained unmatched. The CDR3 runs to 13 residues. From germline, CDR1 is KGHDR and CDR2 SFDVKD. CDR3 loop: CAIGQGSDYGYTF. CDR3 in DNA: TGTGCCATAGGACAGGGAAGTGACTATGGCTACACCTTC.

V and J are TRBV10-3 and TRBJ1-1; a weak D match, TRBD1 (6 bases). CDR3 length equals 13 residues. V lost 5 bases, J lost 2 bases, and 9 bases lay in between. Germline V lookup: CDR1 ENHRY, CDR2 SYGVKD. CDR3 region: CAISPQGNTEAFF. CDR3 coding DNA: TGTGCCATCAGTCCACAGGGTAACACTGAAGCTTTCTTT.

The gene calls are TRBV28 and TRBJ1-6, with TRBD1 identical over 9 bases. This CDR3 spans 16 amino acids. Germline V gene data show CDR1 as MDHEN and CDR2 as SYDVKM. After removal of 7 bases from V and 8 bases from J, the junction contained 12 bases not matched to a gene. CDR3 DNA sequence: TGTGCCAGCACCTCCCTAGGACAGGGGAGGGATTCACCCCTCCACTTT. It is translated as CASTSLGQGRDSPLHF.

The chain joins TRBV28 to TRBJ1-5, with unresolved D. CDR1 is MDHEN and CDR2 is SYDVKM in the germline V gene. Trimming stripped 6 bases from V and 4 bases from J, with 22 bases between. The CDR3 length is 17 residues. The CDR3 is CASSYKSRVTRNQPQHF. The CDR3 DNA reads as TGTGCCAGCAGCTACAAATCGAGGGTAACTAGGAATCAGCCCCAGCATTTT.

The rearrangement joins TRBV5-1 to TRBJ1-2; unclear D gene. Germline V gene sequence: CDR1 SGHRS, CDR2 YFSETQ. Trimming removed 3 bases from V and 4 bases from J, with 13 bases in between. CDR3 length equals 14 residues. The chain's CDR3 is CASSSDGVRYGYTF. The CDR3 nucleotides read TGCGCCAGCAGCTCCGACGGGGTCCGCTATGGCTACACCTTC. Complete variable domain (other parts from reference TRBV5-1 and TRBJ1-2): KAGVTQTPRYLIKTRGQQVTLSCSPISGHRSVSWYQQTPGQGLQFLFEYFSETQRNKGNFPGRFSGRQFSNSRSEMNVSTLELGDSALYLCASSSDGVRYGYTFGSGTRLTVV.

This chain uses TRBV5-6 with TRBJ1-4; TRBD1 agrees at 10 bases. The CDR3 contains 16 residues. V dropped 4 bases and J dropped 5; count of bases not matched to a gene: 8. Germline assignment: CDR1 SGHDT and CDR2 YYEEEE. Here the CDR3 reads CASSPDRGRMNEKLFF. The DNA of the CDR3 is TGTGCCAGCAGCCCCGACAGGGGGCGGATGAATGAAAAACTGTTTTTT.

This clone has only one observation. The J gene is TRBJ2-5, the V gene TRBV7-2, with 9 bases lining up with TRBD2. J gave up 7 bases and V 4 bases, and 7 bases lay outside the gene matches. This CDR3 has 14 residues. Per the germline V gene, CDR1 is SGHTA and CDR2 is FQGNSA. This CDR3 is CASSSWTSVGTQYF. CDR3 in DNA: TGTGCCAGCAGCTCGTGGACTAGCGTGGGGACCCAGTACTTC.